Described below is a single TCR beta chain sequence and its context. CDR3 size: 12 residues. V lost 6 bases, J lost 9 bases, and 12 bases lay in between. Germline CDR1 reads MDHEN; CDR2 reads SYDVKM. TCRdb's copy holds only in-frame clones and misses some; the assay was immunoSEQ multiplex PCR. The sample holds around 120,000 clones, over 80% seen once. This sample was included in a study of blood T cell repertoires in COVID-19. Across the whole study: Sample material is recorded as cDNA or gDNA derived from T cells, B-cell-depleted T cells, or PBMCs.

Sample: peripheral blood. The genes are TRBV28 and TRBJ2-1, with D maybe TRBD1 (6 bases). This receptor was identified in a woman between 70 and 85 years old with acute or convalescent COVID-19. This CDR3 reads CASRGGEGEQFF. The CDR3 nucleotides read TGTGCCAGCAGAGGGGGTGAAGGTGAGCAGTTCTTC. The full variable domain, rest sourced from reference TRBV28 and TRBJ2-1, is DVKVTQSSRYLVKRTGEKVFLECVQDMDHENMFWYRQDPGLGLRLIYFSYDVKMKEKGDIPEGYSVSREKKERFSLILESASTNQTSMYLCASRGGEGEQFFGPGTRLTVL.